This T cell receptor (beta chain) derives from a study of blood T cell repertoires in COVID-19. The overall study: Whether acute or convalescent, the COVID-19 samples came from the United States, Italy and Spain. T cells, B-cell-depleted T cells, or PBMCs supplied cDNA or gDNA.

Original methodology: Estimated nucleated cell counts came from reference gene primer amplification. Method: immunoSEQ multiplex PCR; TCRdb's copy keeps in-frame clones and lacks some. V, J and clone size were drawn from that table, and D and trimming were deduced from the DNA. The sample records 100,000 to 150,000 clones, less than 80% being singletons. The sample comprised peripheral blood. The TCR comes from a man in his fifties with acute or convalescent COVID-19.

The CDR3 spells CASSFRRGNTGELFF. CDR3 nucleotide sequence: TGTGCCAGCAGTTTTCGACGGGGAAACACCGGGGAGCTGTTTTTT. The gene calls are TRBV28 and TRBJ2-2; a weak D match, TRBD2 (5 bases). This CDR3 is built from 15 residues. V lost 3 bases to trimming and J lost 2 bases, with 10 bases between them. In germline, CDR1 is MDHEN, CDR2 SYDVKM.